The 14 T cell receptor beta chains below come from one sample, sequenced in a study of shared clonotypes between healthy human individuals. Libraries were prepared by immunoSEQ multiplex PCR; TCRdb keeps only in-frame clonotypes and omits some of them. The data show 150,000 to 200,000 clones, around 93% seen once. Sequenced material: naive CD4+ T cells sorted from blood. This sample's subset: CD45RA+ positively selected. These receptor sequences come from a woman under 40 in good health.

The chain combines TRBV2 with TRBJ2-1; TRBD1 matches 7 bases. Looked up from germline, CDR1 is SNHLY and CDR2 is FYNNEI. V shed 5 bases, J shed 4 bases, and the junction held 8 bases outside the gene matches. The CDR3 has 15 amino acids. The CDR3 DNA reads as TGTGCCAGCAGTAAAGGACAGGCGTCGTACAATGAGCAGTTCTTC. This codes for CASSKGQASYNEQFF.

The gene calls are TRBV7-9 and TRBJ1-1; D perhaps matches TRBD1 (5 bases). CDR1 is SEHNR, CDR2 FQNEAQ, per germline (reference sequence). The CDR3 sequence is 14 residues long. Trimming took 0 bases from V and 1 from J, leaving 6 bases between them. The CDR3 DNA is TGTGCCAGCAGCTTAGCGGGGCGGAACACTGAAGCTTTCTTT. As protein: CASSLAGRNTEAFF.

This chain connects TRBV10-2 to TRBJ2-2; weak D call: TRBD2 (5 bases). The V end lost 3 bases, the J end lost 3 bases, and 11 bases lay between the germline ends. The CDR3 has 15 residues. Germline V gene data show CDR1 as WSHSY and CDR2 as SAAADI. The CDR3 DNA reads as TGCGCCAGCAGTGACCTCGGGGAGTACACCGGGGAGCTGTTTTTT. Residues: CASSDLGEYTGELFF.

This chain's CDR3 is CASSLQGGYNNSPLHF. DNA of the CDR3: TGTGCCAGTAGTCTACAGGGAGGCTATAATAATTCACCCCTCCACTTT. The chain employs TRBV19 and TRBJ1-6, with a possible D match to TRBD1 (6 bases). This CDR3 comprises 16 residues. The ends were cut back, 5 bases at V and 5 bases at J, with 16 bases in the middle. Germline loops: CDR1 LNHDA, CDR2 SQIVND (reference sequence). Supplemented by reference TRBV19 and TRBJ1-6, the full variable domain reads DGGITQSPKYLFRKEGQNVTLSCEQNLNHDAMYWYRQDPGQGLRLIYYSQIVNDFQKGDIAEGYSVSREKKESFPLTVTSAQKNPTAFYLCASSLQGGYNNSPLHFGNGTRLTVT.

The chain has TRBV25-1 and TRBJ2-2; D uncertain. Germline values: CDR1 MGHDK, CDR2 SYGVNS. V was shortened by 3 bases and J by 6 bases, with 8 bases between the two germline ends. The CDR3 loop spans 13 amino acids. CDR3 in DNA: TGTGCCAGCAGTGAGGGCCCCCCCGGGGAGCTGTTTTTT. Translation gives CASSEGPPGELFF. Full variable domain (rest looked up from reference TRBV25-1 and TRBJ2-2): EADIYQTPRYLVIGTGKKITLECSQTMGHDKMYWYQQDPGMELHLIHYSYGVNSTEKGDLSSESTVSRIRTEHFPLTLESARPSHTSQYLCASSEGPPGELFFGEGSRLTVL.

The chain links TRBV6-1 to TRBJ1-2; TRBD1 is a possible D gene (5 bases). Germline V gives CDR1 MNHNS, CDR2 SASEGT. The CDR3 covers 16 residues. Trimming shortened V by 3 bases and J by 2 bases, and 16 bases separated the two germline ends. CDR3 nucleotide sequence: TGTGCCAGCAGTGAGGGGCAGGGACCTCTAAACTATGGCTACACCTTC. This gives the protein CASSEGQGPLNYGYTF.

V usage is TRBV5-1 and J usage is TRBJ2-7, with D possibly matching TRBD2 (6 bases). Germline V gene data show CDR1 as SGHRS and CDR2 as YFSETQ. The ends were cut back, 2 bases at V and 4 bases at J, with 10 bases in the middle. The CDR3 spans 13 residues. CDR3 loop: CASSFAGLYEQYF. CDR3 bases: TGCGCCAGCAGCTTCGCGGGGTTGTACGAGCAGTACTTC.

The chain couples TRBV28 to TRBJ2-1; no firm D call. Germline loops: CDR1 MDHEN, CDR2 SYDVKM. CDR3 length: 13 residues. V lost 7 bases and J lost 5, with 12 bases in between. This CDR3 reads CASIAQPHNEQFF. DNA of the CDR3: TGTGCCAGCATAGCCCAGCCACACAATGAGCAGTTCTTC.

This clone has just a few counts. The chain couples TRBV28 to TRBJ2-7; D is unresolved. The V and J ends lost 8 bases and 9 bases respectively, with 17 bases between them. Germline CDR1 MDHEN, CDR2 SYDVKM. This CDR3 spans 12 amino acids. CDR3 coding DNA: TGTGCCAGCCGCAAACAGCCTCTGGGGCAGTACTTC. Its translation is CASRKQPLGQYF.

The rearrangement links TRBV15 to TRBJ1-5; no clear D gene. The V and J ends lost 5 bases and 0 bases respectively, with 2 bases between them. The CDR3 consists of 12 residues. Per germline, CDR1 LNHNV and CDR2 YYDKDF (reference sequence). CDR3 coding DNA: TGTGCCACCAGCGGTAGCAATCAGCCCCAGCATTTT. Translated, it gives CATSGSNQPQHF.

V is TRBV7-2 and J is TRBJ1-1; a weak D match, TRBD1 (5 bases). The V and J ends lost 5 bases and 4 bases respectively, with 11 bases between them. The V gene's germline CDR1 is SGHTA and CDR2 FQGNSA. The length of the CDR3 is 13 residues. The CDR3 DNA reads as TGTGCCAGCAGCGAGACAGTCACCACTGAAGCTTTCTTT. This codes for CASSETVTTEAFF.

The J gene is TRBJ2-7, the V gene TRBV28; D is uncertain. The CDR3 extends over 15 amino acids. V was shortened by 3 bases and J by 2 bases, with 14 bases between the two germline ends. Germline V gene data show CDR1 as MDHEN and CDR2 as SYDVKM. The CDR3 DNA is TGTGCCAGCAGTTTCGCCACAGAAAATACCTACGAGCAGTACTTC. This codes for CASSFATENTYEQYF.

The V call is TRBV28, the J call TRBJ1-2; D is perhaps TRBD1 (5 bases). Germline V gene data show CDR1 as MDHEN and CDR2 as SYDVKM. Trimming removed 6 bases from V and 4 bases from J, with 15 bases in between. The CDR3 extends over 14 amino acids. CDR3 residues: CASRTQGEVYGYTF. The CDR3 region has the DNA TGTGCCAGCAGAACTCAAGGGGAAGTCTATGGCTACACCTTC.

CDR3 DNA: TGTGCCAGCAGTTTATTCCGGCTGAGGTCGGGACTACCCTACGAGCAGTACTTC. Translated, it gives CASSLFRLRSGLPYEQYF. J is TRBJ2-5 and V is TRBV28, with 7 bases that match TRBD2. TRBJ2-7 explains the end of the DNA better; the J call may be wrong. Germline lookup yields CDR1 MDHEN and CDR2 SYDVKM. This CDR3 comprises 18 residues.